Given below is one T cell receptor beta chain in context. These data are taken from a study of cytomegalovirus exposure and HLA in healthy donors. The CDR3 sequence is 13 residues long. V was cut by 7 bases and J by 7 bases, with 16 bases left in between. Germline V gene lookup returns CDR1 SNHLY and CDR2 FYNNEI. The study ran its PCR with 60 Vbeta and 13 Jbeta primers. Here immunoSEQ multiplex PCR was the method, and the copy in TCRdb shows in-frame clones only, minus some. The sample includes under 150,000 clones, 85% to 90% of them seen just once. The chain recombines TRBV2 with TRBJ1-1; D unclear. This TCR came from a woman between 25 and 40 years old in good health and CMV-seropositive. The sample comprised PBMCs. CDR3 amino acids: CASTKEGMIEAFF. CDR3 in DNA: TGTGCCAGCACCAAGGAGGGCATGATTGAAGCTTTCTTT.